This T cell receptor (beta chain) was captured by sequencing in a study of T cells in Graves' hyperthyroidism and ophthalmopathy. The study, taken as a whole, reports: Researchers report that a 13 V-J model separated ophthalmopathy from stable hyperthyroidism. Among clonotypes expanded in thyroid above 0.001, most were also found in blood. In validation, the model predicted ophthalmopathy. These predictions came a median roughly six months before onset.

V lost 3 bases and J 4 bases, leaving 9 bases between the germline ends. In germline, CDR1 is WNHNN, CDR2 SYGVQD (reference sequence). This CDR3 contains 13 residues. This clonotype came up a few times. Its specificity is unknown. Aged 18 to 65, the patients had hyperthyroidism that was newly diagnosed and had lasted under 2 months. RNA transcripts yielded amplified TCR beta CDR3 regions. The primer set for the first-round RT-PCR of the TCR CDR3 was HTBI. TCRdb reprocessed the multiplex PCR reads via MiXCR and lists one record per CDR3 protein. The table shows hundreds of thousands of distinct CDR3 sequences, with 15% to 20% occurring only once.

The rearrangement uses TRBV10-1 and TRBJ1-2; no firm D call. The sequencing sample was made of blood. This TCR derives from a woman between 45 and 65 years old with Graves' hyperthyroidism that later progressed to Graves' ophthalmopathy. The CDR3, as DNA: TGCGCCAGCAGTGATAATTCCGGCTATGGCTACACCTTC. Its protein product is CASSDNSGYGYTF.